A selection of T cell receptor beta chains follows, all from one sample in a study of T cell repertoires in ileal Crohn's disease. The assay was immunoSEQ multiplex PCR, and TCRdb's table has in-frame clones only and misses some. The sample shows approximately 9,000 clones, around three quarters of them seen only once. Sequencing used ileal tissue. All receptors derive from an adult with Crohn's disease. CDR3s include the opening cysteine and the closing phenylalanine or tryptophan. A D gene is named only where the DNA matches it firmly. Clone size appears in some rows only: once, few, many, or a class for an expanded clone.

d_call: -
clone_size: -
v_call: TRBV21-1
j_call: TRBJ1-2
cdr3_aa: CASSPPHTNGGQLYGYTF
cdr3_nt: TGTGCCAGCAGTCCCCCCCACACGAACGGGGGGCAGCTCTATGGCTACACCTTC

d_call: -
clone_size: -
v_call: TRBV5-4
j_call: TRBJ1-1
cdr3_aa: CASSYDFSLGTEAFF
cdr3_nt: TGTGCCAGCAGCTATGACTTCTCCCTGGGCACTGAAGCTTTCTTT

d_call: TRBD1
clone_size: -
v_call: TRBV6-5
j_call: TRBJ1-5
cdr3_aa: CASRGKTGDQPQHF
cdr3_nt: TGTGCCAGCAGGGGAAAAACAGGGGATCAGCCCCAGCATTTT

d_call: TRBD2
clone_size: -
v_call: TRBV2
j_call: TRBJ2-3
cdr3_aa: CASRLAGFGDTQYF
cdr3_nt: TGTGCCAGCCGACTAGCGGGATTCGGAGATACGCAGTATTTT

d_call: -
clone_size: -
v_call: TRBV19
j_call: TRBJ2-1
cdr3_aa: CASRGYNEQFF
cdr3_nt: TGTGCCAGTCGGGGGTACAATGAGCAGTTCTTC

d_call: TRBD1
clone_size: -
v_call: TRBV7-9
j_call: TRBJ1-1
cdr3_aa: CASSRGQGENTEAFF
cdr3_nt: TGTGCCAGCAGCCGTGGACAGGGGGAGAACACTGAAGCTTTCTTT

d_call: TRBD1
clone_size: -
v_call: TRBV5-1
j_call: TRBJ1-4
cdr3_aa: CASSFFAGTGKLRGNEKLFF
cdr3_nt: TGCGCCAGCAGCTTCTTTGCCGGGACAGGGAAATTAAGGGGTAATGAAAAACTGTTTTTT

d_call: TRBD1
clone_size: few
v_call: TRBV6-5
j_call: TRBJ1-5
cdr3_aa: CASSRDRGGNQPQHF
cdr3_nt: TGTGCCAGCAGTCGGGACAGGGGCGGTAATCAGCCCCAGCATTTT

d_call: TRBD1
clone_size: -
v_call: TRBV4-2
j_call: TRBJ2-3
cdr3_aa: CASSPRQGADTQYF
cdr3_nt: TGTGCCAGCAGCCCCCGACAGGGGGCAGATACGCAGTATTTT

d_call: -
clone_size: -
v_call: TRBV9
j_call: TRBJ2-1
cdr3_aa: CASSFTGHPSYNEQFF
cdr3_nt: TGTGCCAGCTCATTCACGGGACACCCCTCCTACAATGAGCAGTTCTTC

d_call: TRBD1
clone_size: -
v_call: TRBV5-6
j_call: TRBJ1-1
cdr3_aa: CASSLVQGDPSLTNTEAFF
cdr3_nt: TGTGCCAGCAGCTTGGTCCAGGGGGACCCCTCTCTGACGAACACTGAAGCTTTCTTT

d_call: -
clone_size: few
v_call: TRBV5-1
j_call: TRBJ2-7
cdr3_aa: CASSLDRQPRYEQYF
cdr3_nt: TGCGCCAGCAGCTTGGATCGCCAACCCAGGTACGAGCAGTACTTC

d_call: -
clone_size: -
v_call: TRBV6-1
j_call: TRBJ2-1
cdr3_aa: CASSAYSSYNEQFF
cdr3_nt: TGTGCCAGCAGTGCCTATAGCTCCTACAATGAGCAGTTCTTC

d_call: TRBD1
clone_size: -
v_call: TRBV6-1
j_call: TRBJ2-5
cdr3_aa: CASSEALIGTGGSQETQYF
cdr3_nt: TGTGCCAGCAGTGAAGCGTTAATCGGGACAGGGGGTTCTCAAGAGACCCAGTACTTC

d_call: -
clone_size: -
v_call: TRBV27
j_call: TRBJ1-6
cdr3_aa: CASSKDSHSPLHF
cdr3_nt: TGTGCCAGCAGCAAGGACAGTCATTCACCCCTCCACTTT

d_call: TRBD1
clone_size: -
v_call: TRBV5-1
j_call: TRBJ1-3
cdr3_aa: CASSPGTGTGNTIYF
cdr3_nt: TGCGCCAGCAGCCCTGGGACAGGGACTGGAAACACCATATATTTT

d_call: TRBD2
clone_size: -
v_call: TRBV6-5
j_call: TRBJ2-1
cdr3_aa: CASRLSGTDNEQFF
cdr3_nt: TGTGCCAGCAGGCTGAGCGGGACTGACAATGAGCAGTTCTTC

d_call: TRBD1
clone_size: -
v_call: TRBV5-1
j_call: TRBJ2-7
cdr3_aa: CASSPGQGGHEQYF
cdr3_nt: TGCGCCAGCAGCCCGGGACAGGGGGGGCACGAGCAGTACTTC

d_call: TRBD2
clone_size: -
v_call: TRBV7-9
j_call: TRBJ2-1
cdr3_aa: CASSLPVGLAGDEQFF
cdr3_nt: TGTGCCAGCAGCCTCCCCGTCGGACTAGCGGGCGATGAGCAGTTCTTC

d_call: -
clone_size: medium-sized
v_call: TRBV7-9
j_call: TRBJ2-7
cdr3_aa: CASSLARVPREQYF
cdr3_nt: TGTGCCAGCAGCTTAGCGCGGGTCCCAAGGGAGCAGTACTTC

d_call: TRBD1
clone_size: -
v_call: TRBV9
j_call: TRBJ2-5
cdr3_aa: CASSGTGQGTQYF
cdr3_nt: TGTGCCAGCAGCGGGACAGGCCAGGGGACCCAGTACTTC

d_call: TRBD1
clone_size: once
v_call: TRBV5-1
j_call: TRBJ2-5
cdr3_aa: CASSPWTGGGQETQYF
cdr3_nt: TGCGCCAGCAGCCCCTGGACAGGGGGAGGCCAAGAGACCCAGTACTTC

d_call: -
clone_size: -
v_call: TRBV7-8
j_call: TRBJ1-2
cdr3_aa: CASSLVTRTGVRDYGYTF
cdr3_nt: TGTGCCAGCAGCTTAGTTACACGAACCGGGGTGAGGGACTATGGCTACACCTTC

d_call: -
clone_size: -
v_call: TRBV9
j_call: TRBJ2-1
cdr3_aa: CASSVARGSYNEQFF
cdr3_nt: TGTGCCAGCAGCGTAGCTCGGGGCTCCTACAATGAGCAGTTCTTC

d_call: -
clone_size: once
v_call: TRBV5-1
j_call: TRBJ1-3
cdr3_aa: CASSLDWGGKNTIYF
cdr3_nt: TGCGCCAGCAGCCTCGACTGGGGGGGAAAGAACACCATATATTTT

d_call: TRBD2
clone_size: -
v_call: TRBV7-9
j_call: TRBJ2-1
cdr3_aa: CASSFAGGPSSLYNEQFF
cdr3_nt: TGTGCCAGCAGCTTCGCGGGAGGGCCGTCTTCCCTTTACAATGAGCAGTTCTTC

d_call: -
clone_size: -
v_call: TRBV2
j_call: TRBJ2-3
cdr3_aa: CASTSVVAGGTDTQYF
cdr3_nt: TGTGCCAGCACCTCAGTGGTGGCAGGGGGCACAGATACGCAGTATTTT

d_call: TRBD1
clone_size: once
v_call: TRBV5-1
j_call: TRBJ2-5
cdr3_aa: CASSSARDRGLRGETQYF
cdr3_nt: TGCGCCAGCAGCTCCGCCCGGGACAGGGGGCTTCGTGGAGAGACCCAGTACTTC

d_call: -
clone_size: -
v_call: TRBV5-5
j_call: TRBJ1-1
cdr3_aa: CASSFVTRAEAFF
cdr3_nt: TGTGCCAGCAGCTTTGTTACCAGGGCAGAAGCTTTCTTT

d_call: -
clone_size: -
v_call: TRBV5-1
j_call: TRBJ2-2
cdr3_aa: CASSTDSPGELFF
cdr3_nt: TGCGCCAGCAGCACGGACTCACCTGGGGAGCTGTTTTTT

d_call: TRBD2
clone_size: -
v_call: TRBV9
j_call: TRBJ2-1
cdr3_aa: CASRELAGDGEQFF
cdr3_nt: TGTGCCAGCAGAGAACTAGCGGGAGATGGTGAGCAGTTCTTC

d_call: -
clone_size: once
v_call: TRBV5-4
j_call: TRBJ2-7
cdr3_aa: CATSSERVEQYF
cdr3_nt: TGTGCCACCTCCTCGGAGAGAGTTGAGCAGTACTTC

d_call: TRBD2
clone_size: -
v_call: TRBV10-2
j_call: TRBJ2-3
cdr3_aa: CASSYGLAGYDTQYF
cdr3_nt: TGCGCCAGCAGTTATGGACTAGCGGGATATGATACGCAGTATTTT

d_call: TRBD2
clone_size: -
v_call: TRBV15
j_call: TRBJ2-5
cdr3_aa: CATSRDKLAGGWTQYF
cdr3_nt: TGTGCCACCAGCAGAGACAAACTAGCGGGGGGATGGACCCAGTACTTC

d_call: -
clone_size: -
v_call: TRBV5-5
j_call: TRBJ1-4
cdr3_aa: CASTIQGRVATNEKLFF
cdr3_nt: TGTGCCAGCACCATACAGGGAAGAGTAGCAACTAATGAAAAACTGTTTTTT

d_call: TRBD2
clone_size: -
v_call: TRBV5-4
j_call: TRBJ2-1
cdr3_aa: CASSLEGLAANEQFF
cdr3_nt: TGTGCCAGCAGCTTGGAGGGACTAGCGGCTAATGAGCAGTTCTTC

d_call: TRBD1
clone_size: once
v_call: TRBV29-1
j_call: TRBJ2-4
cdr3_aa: CSVGQGDQRKNIQYF
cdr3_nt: TGCAGCGTTGGACAGGGCGACCAACGCAAAAACATTCAGTACTTC

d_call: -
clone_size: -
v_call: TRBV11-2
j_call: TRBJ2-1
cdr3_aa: CASSPRGLTRFF
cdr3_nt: TGTGCCAGCAGCCCGCGGGGCCTAACCAGGTTCTTC

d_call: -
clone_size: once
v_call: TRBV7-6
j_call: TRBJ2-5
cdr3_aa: CASSWGGRGQETQYF
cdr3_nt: TGTGCCAGCAGCTGGGGGGGCAGGGGCCAAGAGACCCAGTACTTC